The present T cell receptor beta chain was sequenced within a study of OX40 agonist ivuxolimab in advanced cancers. Study-wide context: A diagnosis of hepatocellular carcinoma, melanoma, renal cell or head and neck cancer was present in dose-escalation patients. Whole-study results and caveats: Clonal expansion among partial responders at 0.1-3.0 mg/kg ranked near the lowest. No antigen was identified for the clonally expanded peripheral T cells.

The repertoire was sequenced with immunoSEQ multiplex PCR; TCRdb's copy has only in-frame clones and lacks some. The table shows tens of thousands of clones, with around 94% occurring only once. Sampled blood was obtained at baseline, cycle 4 day 1, and cycle 7 day 1. V lost 9 bases, J lost 11 bases, and 23 bases lay in between. CDR1 and CDR2 (germline): MNHEY, SMNVEV (reference sequence). This CDR3 has 15 residues. In the case of this clone: What it recognizes is unknown.

The J gene is TRBJ1-6, the V gene TRBV27; TRBD1 might be the D (6 bases). This clonotype originated in an adult with an advanced solid tumor such as melanoma, head and neck, liver or kidney cancer. The source was CD4+ or CD8+ T cells sorted from blood, collected in a trial of the OX40 agonist ivuxolimab. DNA for the CDR3: TGTGCCAGTCAGTTGGGGGGCTGGGGGGGGACACCCCTCCACTTT. Translated: CASQLGGWGGTPLHF.